Listed below are T cell receptor beta chains from one sample, sequenced in a study of long-term antiretroviral therapy in people with HIV. The table came from immunoSEQ multiplex PCR; TCRdb's copy has only in-frame clones and leaves some out. The sample lists about 24,000 clones, 95% occurring once. The specimen was unsorted PBMCs, collected about 4.7 years after starting antiretroviral therapy. The source is a woman between 50 and 59 years old with HIV. Each CDR3 is given without its conserved first and last residue.

cdr3_length: 13
j_call: TRBJ2-7
v_call: TRBV19
cdr3_aa: ASSTGPETFYEQY

cdr3_length: 14
j_call: TRBJ2-6
v_call: TRBV5-6
cdr3_aa: ASSLDGVSGANVLT

cdr3_length: 11
j_call: TRBJ1-5
v_call: TRBV29-1
cdr3_aa: SVGQHSNQPQH

cdr3_length: 15
j_call: TRBJ2-5
v_call: TRBV11-3
cdr3_aa: ASSSPGLADSQETQY

cdr3_length: 8
j_call: TRBJ1-2
v_call: TRBV20-1
cdr3_aa: SASIQGQC

cdr3_length: 17
j_call: TRBJ2-2
v_call: TRBV4-2
cdr3_aa: ASSQGGTVARAFTGELF

cdr3_length: 10
j_call: TRBJ2-1
v_call: TRBV6-6
cdr3_aa: ASRSSLNEQF

cdr3_length: 9
j_call: TRBJ2-1
v_call: TRBV12-5
cdr3_aa: ASGSGVEQF

cdr3_length: 13
j_call: TRBJ2-1
v_call: TRBV4-1
cdr3_aa: ASSQEVGRSNEQF

cdr3_length: 12
j_call: TRBJ2-1
v_call: TRBV5-6
cdr3_aa: ASSFGTRWDEQF

cdr3_length: 13
j_call: TRBJ2-3
v_call: TRBV6-1
cdr3_aa: ASRAGGPATDTQY

cdr3_length: 11
j_call: TRBJ1-2
v_call: TRBV19
cdr3_aa: ASEPDTSYGYT

cdr3_length: 13
j_call: TRBJ1-1
v_call: TRBV6-5
cdr3_aa: ASSTATGANTEAF

cdr3_length: 10
j_call: TRBJ2-7
v_call: TRBV28
cdr3_aa: ASSLYPHEQY

cdr3_length: 12
j_call: TRBJ1-2
v_call: TRBV6-1
cdr3_aa: ASSEISPGDGYT

cdr3_length: 13
j_call: TRBJ1-1
v_call: TRBV7-9
cdr3_aa: ASSQLVRETTEAF

cdr3_length: 13
j_call: TRBJ2-7
v_call: TRBV6-1
cdr3_aa: ASSERSGRSYEQY

cdr3_length: 12
j_call: TRBJ2-5
v_call: TRBV5-4
cdr3_aa: ASSDRGGQETQY

cdr3_length: 13
j_call: TRBJ2-5
v_call: TRBV7-2
cdr3_aa: ASSPGQGGRETQY

cdr3_length: 14
j_call: TRBJ2-1
v_call: TRBV4-1
cdr3_aa: ASSPKGLATNNEQF

cdr3_length: 14
j_call: TRBJ2-1
v_call: TRBV15
cdr3_aa: ATSRGSAAGGWEQF

cdr3_length: 12
j_call: TRBJ2-7
v_call: TRBV6-1
cdr3_aa: ASNTLGVTYEQY

cdr3_length: 12
j_call: TRBJ1-2
v_call: TRBV7-9
cdr3_aa: ASTPGWGNYGYT

cdr3_length: 12
j_call: TRBJ2-7
v_call: TRBV10-3
cdr3_aa: AISDSTGPYEQY

cdr3_length: 10
j_call: TRBJ1-2
v_call: TRBV28
cdr3_aa: ASSSTGVGYT

cdr3_length: 15
j_call: TRBJ2-1
v_call: TRBV27
cdr3_aa: ASKLAGDFAPYNEQF

cdr3_length: 13
j_call: TRBJ2-4
v_call: TRBV7-9
cdr3_aa: ASSPGGVAKNIQY

cdr3_length: 15
j_call: TRBJ2-5
v_call: TRBV4-2
cdr3_aa: ASSPSGTSGSPETQY

cdr3_length: 11
j_call: TRBJ1-1
v_call: TRBV6-5
cdr3_aa: ASRPQVNTEAF

cdr3_length: 12
j_call: TRBJ2-5
v_call: TRBV27
cdr3_aa: ASSLAGASETQY

cdr3_length: 14
j_call: TRBJ2-3
v_call: TRBV7-3
cdr3_aa: ASSPPFAGRADTQY

cdr3_length: 9
j_call: TRBJ2-5
v_call: TRBV27
cdr3_aa: ASSAQETQY

cdr3_length: 14
j_call: TRBJ2-1
v_call: TRBV6-1
cdr3_aa: ASSEVLGQGYNEQF

cdr3_length: 12
j_call: TRBJ2-6
v_call: TRBV6-5
cdr3_aa: ASSSYSGANVLT

cdr3_length: 18
j_call: TRBJ2-7
v_call: TRBV14
cdr3_aa: ASSQDGIEQGGFLSYEQY

cdr3_length: 14
j_call: TRBJ2-7
v_call: TRBV28
cdr3_aa: ASSTRGLAGANEQY

cdr3_length: 13
j_call: TRBJ2-2
v_call: TRBV27
cdr3_aa: ASSSGQENTGELF

cdr3_length: 12
j_call: TRBJ2-7
v_call: TRBV18
cdr3_aa: ASSPERSYYEQY

cdr3_length: 14
j_call: TRBJ2-3
v_call: TRBV5-1
cdr3_aa: ASSPQPGTSTDTQY

cdr3_length: 10
j_call: TRBJ2-2
v_call: TRBV25-1
cdr3_aa: ASRENTGELF

cdr3_length: 16
j_call: TRBJ2-7
v_call: TRBV4-1
cdr3_aa: ASSQDPPTSGRNYEQY

cdr3_length: 14
j_call: TRBJ2-1
v_call: TRBV5-6
cdr3_aa: ASTTFGTLTYNEQF

cdr3_length: 12
j_call: TRBJ1-1
v_call: TRBV5-6
cdr3_aa: ASSLVLGGTEAF

cdr3_length: 14
j_call: TRBJ1-3
v_call: TRBV5-4
cdr3_aa: ASKAWEGTSGNTIY

cdr3_length: 12
j_call: TRBJ2-7
v_call: TRBV28
cdr3_aa: ASSSGQGPHEQY

cdr3_length: 11
j_call: TRBJ2-7
v_call: TRBV7-9
cdr3_aa: ASRPIQAYEQY

cdr3_length: 14
j_call: TRBJ2-7
v_call: TRBV7-9
cdr3_aa: ASSLASSSGTYEQY

cdr3_length: 15
j_call: TRBJ2-1
v_call: TRBV4-2
cdr3_aa: ASSQDSAQSSYNEQF

cdr3_length: 13
j_call: TRBJ1-5
v_call: TRBV6-6
cdr3_aa: ASSYRGQRDQPQH

cdr3_length: 12
j_call: TRBJ2-7
v_call: TRBV28
cdr3_aa: ASSFIGGGVEQY

cdr3_length: 12
j_call: TRBJ2-5
v_call: TRBV5-1
cdr3_aa: ASSSQTSQETQY

cdr3_length: 12
j_call: TRBJ2-1
v_call: TRBV11-3
cdr3_aa: ASSSGLAGEEQF

cdr3_length: 12
j_call: TRBJ1-2
v_call: TRBV11-2
cdr3_aa: ASSLAAVAHGYT

cdr3_length: 12
j_call: TRBJ1-2
v_call: TRBV28
cdr3_aa: ASSLVKGYYGYT

cdr3_length: 13
j_call: TRBJ1-2
v_call: TRBV5-1
cdr3_aa: ASSSPGQGIYGYT

cdr3_length: 13
j_call: TRBJ2-7
v_call: TRBV5-1
cdr3_aa: ASSLGTGEGYEQY